The 28 T cell receptor beta chains given below trace back to one sample, sequenced in a study of regulatory T cells in long-lasting Graves disease. Arm-PCR of CDR3 regions and iRepertoire HTBI primers were the basis on which TCR beta libraries were built. TCRdb re-called the multiplex PCR reads through MiXCR, storing one row per CDR3 protein. This table holds roughly 470,000 distinct CDR3 sequences, more than 20% found once. This sample's time point: persistent/refractory GD, antithyroid drugs over 5 years with positive TRAb. With RNA extracted from PBMCs as input, the TCR library was made. The specimen comprised peripheral blood mononuclear cells (PBMCs), sampled when the disease was refractory, from a patient treated with antithyroid drugs. These receptors were taken from a female donor with Graves disease.

The chain recombines TRBV20-1 with TRBJ2-6; D possibly corresponds to TRBD1 (6 bases). CDR1 DFQATT and CDR2 SNEGSKA come from the germline V gene (reference sequence). V lost 2 bases to trimming and J lost 0 bases, with 17 bases between them. This CDR3 is 18 amino acids long. CDR3 DNA sequence: TGCAGTGCTAGATTCAGACAGGAGTCCTTCTCTGGGGCCAACGTCCTGACTTTC. Its protein is CSARFRQESFSGANVLTF.

This clonotype was counted many times. The rearrangement uses TRBV7-9 and TRBJ2-6; possibly TRBD1 for D (5 bases). V gave up 0 bases and J gave up 1 base, with 7 bases separating them. Per the germline V gene, CDR1 is SEHNR and CDR2 is FQNEAQ (reference sequence). The CDR3 extends over 16 amino acids. The CDR3 DNA reads TGTGCCAGCAGCTTAGCCCAGGGTTCTGGGGCCAACGTCCTGACTTTC. This sequence encodes CASSLAQGSGANVLTF. The full variable domain, rest sourced from reference TRBV7-9 and TRBJ2-6, is DTGVSQNPRHKITKRGQNVTFRCDPISEHNRLYWYRQTLGQGPEFLTYFQNEAQLEKSRLLSDRFSAERPKGSFSTLEIQRTEQGDSAMYLCASSLAQGSGANVLTFGAGSRLTVL.

This clonotype was seen more than once but under ten times. CDR3 protein: CASSEGGPGVLAKNIQYF. CDR3 DNA sequence: TGCGCCAGCAGTGAAGGGGGACCTGGGGTTCTAGCCAAAAACATTCAGTACTTC. The chain combines TRBV10-1 with TRBJ2-4; TRBD1 might be the D (6 bases). The germline V gene encodes CDR1 WNHNN and CDR2 SYGVQD (reference sequence). Trimming stripped 3 bases from V and 0 bases from J, with 18 bases between. This CDR3 comprises 18 residues.

This chain links TRBV20-1 with TRBJ2-7; 8 nucleotides line up with TRBD2. The CDR3 runs 18 residues. V was clipped by 0 bases and J by 4 bases; unmatched bases: 17. Germline V gives CDR1 DFQATT, CDR2 SNEGSKA (reference sequence). Here the CDR3 reads CSARDIRSSGSVAYEQYF. The CDR3 nucleotides read TGCAGTGCTAGAGATATCCGTTCAAGCGGGAGCGTCGCATACGAGCAGTACTTC.

This clonotype was counted a few times. The chain links TRBV10-3 to TRBJ2-1, with D possibly TRBD2 on 6 matching bases. Per germline, CDR1 ENHRY and CDR2 SYGVKD. Trimming removed 4 bases at V and 5 bases at J, with 15 bases between. The CDR3 runs 15 residues. The CDR3 DNA follows: TGTGCCATCAGTGGTAGCTTAGCGGCTAACAATGAGCAGTTCTTC. It is translated as CAISGSLAANNEQFF.

This chain uses TRBV5-4 with TRBJ2-7, with TRBD2 as a possible D gene (5 bases). CDR3 length: 13 residues. Per the germline V gene, CDR1 is SGHNT and CDR2 is YYREEE (reference sequence). V gave up 4 bases and J gave up 9 bases, with 17 bases separating them. The CDR3 nucleotides read TGTGCCAGCAGCGGAGGACGTAGTGGAGGGCAGTACTTC. This codes for CASSGGRSGGQYF.

As to this clonotype: This likely stems from a read error, as it lies one base from a far larger clone. The chain combines TRBV28 with TRBJ1-6; 8 positions match TRBD1. The CDR3 spans 14 residues. The V gene's germline CDR1 is MDHEN and CDR2 SYDVKM. The CDR3 nucleotides are TGTGCCAGCGATTCGGACAGGGCGATCCGCTCAGCTCTCTTT. It encodes CASDSDRAIRSALF.

This sequence joins TRBV5-6 and TRBJ1-2; D may be TRBD1 (6 bases). The CDR3 has 14 amino acids. Germline CDR1 and CDR2: SGHDT and YYEEEE. With 4 bases removed from V and 1 base from J, the gap between germline ends came to 11 bases. The CDR3 DNA is TGTGCCAGCAGCATCGGGACAAATAACTATGGCTACACCTTC. As protein: CASSIGTNNYGYTF.

The chain joins TRBV7-6 to TRBJ2-5; 8 positions agree with TRBD2. V lost 5 bases to trimming and J lost 4 bases; unmatched junction nucleotides: 9. The CDR3 has 15 amino acids. CDR1 is SGHVS and CDR2 is FNYEAQ in the germline V gene. The CDR3 sequence is CASSPTLAGLETQYF. The CDR3 DNA is TGTGCCAGCAGCCCCACCTTAGCGGGACTAGAGACCCAGTACTTC. Based on the CDR3 plus reference TRBV7-6 and TRBJ2-5, the full variable domain is GAGVSQSPRYKVTKRGQDVALRCDPISGHVSLYWYRQALGQGPEFLTYFNYEAQQDKSGLPNDRFSAERPEGSISTLTIQRTEQRDSAMYRCASSPTLAGLETQYFGPGTRLLVL.

This clonotype was observed at least ten times. Here the CDR3 DNA reads TGTGCCACCAACCTAGGGGGCGCGAGGTCCTACGAGCAGTACTTC. It specifies CATNLGGARSYEQYF. The chain has TRBV28 and TRBJ2-7; 7 positions agree with TRBD1. The germline V gene encodes CDR1 MDHEN and CDR2 SYDVKM. The CDR3 consists of 15 residues. V lost 10 bases and J lost 1; bases outside the gene matches: 13.

This clonotype was counted many times. The chain recombines TRBV29-1 with TRBJ2-7, with no clear D. Germline V gene sequence: CDR1 SQVTM, CDR2 ANQGSEA. The CDR3 has 11 residues. V dropped 3 bases and J dropped 3 bases, with 6 bases sitting between them. The CDR3 DNA reads TGCAGCGTTGATCTCAGCTACGAGCAGTACTTC. The encoded protein is CSVDLSYEQYF.

The V gene is TRBV10-3, the J gene TRBJ2-7; 14 nucleotides align to TRBD2. The V and J ends lost 4 bases and 4 bases, in that order; junction bases with no gene match: 3. CDR1 is ENHRY and CDR2 is SYGVKD in the germline V gene. The CDR3 loop spans 15 amino acids. The CDR3 is CAISGGLAGEYEQYF. CDR3 DNA sequence: TGTGCCATCAGTGGGGGACTAGCGGGAGAATACGAGCAGTACTTC.

This clonotype was seen at least ten times. The V call is TRBV11-2, the J call TRBJ2-5; possible D gene TRBD2, 6 bases. The CDR3 spans 14 residues. Trimming removed 8 bases from V and 3 bases from J, with 16 bases in between. Germline CDR1 reads SGHAT; CDR2 reads FQNNGV. CDR3 loop: CASSFLEGEETQYF. CDR3 bases: TGTGCCAGCTCCTTCCTGGAGGGCGAAGAGACCCAGTACTTC. The full variable domain, completed using reference TRBV11-2 and TRBJ2-5, is EAGVAQSPRYKIIEKRQSVAFWCNPISGHATLYWYQQILGQGPKLLIQFQNNGVVDDSQLPKDRFSAERLKGVDSTLKIQPAKLEDSAVYLCASSFLEGEETQYFGPGTRLLVL.

This clonotype was seen only a few times. The V and J genes are TRBV14 and TRBJ2-7; D gene ambiguous. This CDR3 contains 12 residues. The V end lost 1 base, the J end lost 6 bases, and 7 bases lay between the germline ends. Germline CDR1 reads SGHDN; CDR2 reads FVKESK. In nucleotides, the CDR3 is TGTGCCAGCAGCCAAGGTGCAGTCGAGCAGTACTTC. It codes for CASSQGAVEQYF.

This clonotype has more than one count but fewer than ten. The V gene is TRBV4-1, the J gene TRBJ1-2; 9 nucleotides line up with TRBD1. Germline V gene sequence: CDR1 MGHRA, CDR2 YSYEKL. V lost 4 bases, J lost 7 bases, and 10 bases stayed unmatched. The CDR3 is 15 amino acids. The CDR3 DNA reads as TGCGCCAGCAGCCTCCGATATGGGACAGGGCTTGGCTACACCTTC. This codes for CASSLRYGTGLGYTF.

This clonotype was detected a few times. As DNA, the CDR3 is TGTGCCAGCAGCCCCGGAACCTCCGGGACGGGGAAGGAGACCCAGTACTTC. Amino acid sequence: CASSPGTSGTGKETQYF. The genes are TRBV7-9 and TRBJ2-5; either TRBD1 or TRBD2 may fit D (5 bases each). With 5 bases removed from V and 5 bases from J, the gap between germline ends came to 24 bases. The CDR3 sequence is 17 residues long. From germline, CDR1 is SEHNR and CDR2 FQNEAQ (reference sequence).

This clonotype was seen ten or more times. The chain uses TRBV2 and TRBJ2-5; 10 bases fit TRBD1. The CDR3 sequence is 13 residues long. V lost 9 bases to trimming and J lost 2 bases; unmatched junction nucleotides: 3. Germline V CDR1 and CDR2: SNHLY, FYNNEI. This CDR3 reads CARDRGHQETQYF. In nucleotides, the CDR3 is TGTGCCAGAGACAGGGGGCATCAAGAGACCCAGTACTTC. Supplemented by reference TRBV2 and TRBJ2-5, the full variable domain reads EPEVTQTPSHQVTQMGQEVILRCVPISNHLYFYWYRQILGQKVEFLVSFYNNEISEKSEIFDDQFSVERPDGSNFTLKIRSTKLEDSAMYFCARDRGHQETQYFGPGTRLLVL.

The rearrangement uses TRBV20-1 and TRBJ1-5; 9 bases map to TRBD1. Germline V CDR1 and CDR2: DFQATT, SNEGSKA (reference sequence). V lost 5 bases to trimming and J lost 5 bases; unmatched junction nucleotides: 10. The length of the CDR3 is 15 residues. The CDR3 DNA follows: TGCAGTGCTCGCTTAGGACAGGGGATATATCAGCCCCAGCATTTT. Its translation: CSARLGQGIYQPQHF.

This clonotype came up a few times. This sequence joins TRBV4-1 and TRBJ2-7; TRBD2 might be the D (5 bases). Germline-derived CDR1 and CDR2 are MGHRA and YSYEKL. The ends were cut back, 0 bases at V and 0 bases at J, with 9 bases in the middle. CDR3 length equals 15 residues. The chain's CDR3 is CASSQDPSTSYEQYF. The CDR3 DNA reads TGCGCCAGCAGCCAAGACCCTAGCACCTCCTACGAGCAGTACTTC.

V usage is TRBV7-9 and J usage is TRBJ2-7, with 10 bases identical to TRBD1. The CDR3 is made up of 15 amino acids. J was trimmed by 3 bases and V by 5 bases; bases with no gene match: 7. CDR1 and CDR2 (germline): SEHNR, FQNEAQ (reference sequence). The CDR3 here is CASSPSGQGVYEQYF. CDR3 coding DNA: TGTGCCAGCAGCCCATCTGGACAGGGGGTCTACGAGCAGTACTTC.

This clonotype occurred many times. The chain carries TRBV6-5 and TRBJ2-7; D is undetermined. The CDR3 runs to 13 residues. Trimming pared 2 bases from V and 0 bases from J, leaving 5 bases between. The germline gives CDR1 MNHEY, CDR2 SVGAGI. CDR3 region: CASSYAISYEQYF. The CDR3 bases are TGTGCCAGCAGTTACGCTATCTCCTACGAGCAGTACTTC.

This clonotype was found many times. The V call is TRBV6-1, the J call TRBJ2-7, with D possibly being TRBD2 (7 bases). V was cut by 6 bases and J by 4 bases, with 22 bases left in between. Germline CDR1 reads MNHNS; CDR2 reads SASEGT. This CDR3 region has 16 residues. Written as DNA, the CDR3 is TGTGCCAGCAGACCCTTCGGGGGCGGGAGTGGGTACGAGCAGTACTTC. Its translation is CASRPFGGGSGYEQYF.

Ten or more counts support this clonotype. The V and J genes are TRBV28 and TRBJ1-2; D not resolved. CDR3 size: 13 residues. From germline, CDR1 is MDHEN and CDR2 SYDVKM. The V end was cut by 8 bases, the J end by 6 bases, with 16 bases between. The CDR3 bases are TGTGCCAGCGGGATGTCCTTGGTTAATGGCTACACCTTC. This translates into CASGMSLVNGYTF.

This clonotype was picked up a small number of times. This chain uses TRBV6-2 or TRBV6-3 with TRBJ1-1; 7 bases map to TRBD1. This CDR3 is built from 15 residues. Germline trimming cut 6 bases from V and 5 bases from J; bases unmatched to any gene: 12. Germline V gives CDR1 MNHEY, CDR2 SVGEGT. In DNA form, the CDR3 reads TGTGCCAGCAGCAAAGGGACAGCCATTGGGACTGAAGCTTTCTTT. Amino acid sequence: CASSKGTAIGTEAFF.

As regards this clonotype: This may be a read error, as it is one base from a much larger clone. Likely a read error: the CDR3 ends without its conserved phenylalanine or tryptophan. The gene calls are TRBV28 and TRBJ1-2; 12 bases agree with TRBD1. Germline V gene sequence: CDR1 MDHEN, CDR2 SYDVKM. The CDR3 loop spans 16 amino acids. V shed 5 bases and J 4 bases; nucleotides not matched to a gene: 8. The CDR3 loop reads CASSPGTGGFFYGYTL. The DNA for the CDR3 is TGTGCCAGCAGTCCGGGGACAGGGGGCTTCTTCTATGGCTACACCCTC.

This clonotype was counted ten times or more. The V call is TRBV6-9, the J call TRBJ2-7; TRBD1 might be the D (6 bases). The CDR3 is 15 amino acids. V was trimmed by 3 bases and J by 2 bases, leaving 14 bases between them. CDR1 is MNHGY and CDR2 is SVAAGI in the germline V gene. The CDR3 DNA sequence: TGTGCCAGCAGTTACCCGGCAGGGGCAACCTACGAGCAGTACTTC. Its translation: CASSYPAGATYEQYF.

This clonotype was picked up many times. The J gene is TRBJ2-5, the V gene TRBV28, with TRBD1 identical over 7 bases. Germline V gene lookup returns CDR1 MDHEN and CDR2 SYDVKM. The CDR3 runs to 17 residues. Germline trimming cut 2 bases from V and 2 bases from J; bases unmatched to any gene: 11. DNA for the CDR3: TGTGCCAGCAGTTTAAGCCGAGGGACAGCAATTCAAGAGACCCAGTACTTC. Encoded protein: CASSLSRGTAIQETQYF.

This clonotype appeared many times. The chain joins TRBV10-3 to TRBJ1-1; TRBD1 aligns across 8 bases. The V segment lost 4 bases and the J segment 2 bases; nucleotides outside the gene matches: 0. The CDR3 extends over 13 amino acids. Per the germline V gene, CDR1 is ENHRY and CDR2 is SYGVKD. The CDR3 is CAISAGGNTEAFF. The DNA for the CDR3 is TGTGCCATCAGTGCAGGGGGCAACACTGAAGCTTTCTTT.